This entry is about one TCR beta chain. No antigen is known for it. Indicated time point: blood 4 weeks post-SBRT, at nephrectomy. Treatment defined: 15 Gy SBRT to primary tumor, nephrectomy 4 weeks later. Using immunoSEQ multiplex PCR, the repertoire was profiled, and TCRdb retains in-frame clones only, with some absent. Of fewer than 80,000 clones in the sample, roughly 85% were seen once. This sample is part of a study of radiation and T cells in renal cell carcinoma. Study-wide results and caveats: Top tumor clonotypes rose in blood 2 weeks post-radiation, then contracted.

The sequences come from blood, collected from a patient whose treatment included radiotherapy and nephrectomy. The origin of this receptor is a woman between 55 and 75 years old with renal cell carcinoma.

CDR3 loop: CASSQGQAPSYEQYF. CDR3 DNA: TGTGCCAGCAGCCAAGGCCAGGCTCCCTCCTACGAGCAGTACTTC. The gene calls are TRBV14 and TRBJ2-7; no firm D call. The germline V and J ends were trimmed by 1 base and 0 bases, with 10 bases remaining between them. Germline V lookup: CDR1 SGHDN, CDR2 FVKESK. The CDR3 extends over 15 amino acids.